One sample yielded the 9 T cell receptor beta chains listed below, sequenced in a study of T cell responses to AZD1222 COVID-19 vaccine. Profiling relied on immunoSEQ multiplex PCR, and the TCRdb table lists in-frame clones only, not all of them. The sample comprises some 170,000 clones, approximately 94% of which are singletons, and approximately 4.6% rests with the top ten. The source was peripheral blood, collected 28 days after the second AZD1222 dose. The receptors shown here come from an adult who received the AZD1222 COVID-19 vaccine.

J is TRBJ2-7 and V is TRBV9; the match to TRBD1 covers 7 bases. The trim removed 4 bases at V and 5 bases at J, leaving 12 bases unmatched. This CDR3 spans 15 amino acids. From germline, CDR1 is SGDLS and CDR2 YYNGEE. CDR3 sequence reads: CASSPRTGNVDEQYF. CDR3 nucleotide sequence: TGTGCCAGCAGCCCTCGGACAGGTAACGTCGACGAGCAGTACTTC.

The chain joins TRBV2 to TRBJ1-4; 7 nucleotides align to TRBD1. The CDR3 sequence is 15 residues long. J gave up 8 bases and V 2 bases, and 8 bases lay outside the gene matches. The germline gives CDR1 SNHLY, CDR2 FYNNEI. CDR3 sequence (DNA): TGTGCCAGCAGTGAACCGGGACAGTGGGGGGAAAAACTGTTTTTT. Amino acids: CASSEPGQWGEKLFF.

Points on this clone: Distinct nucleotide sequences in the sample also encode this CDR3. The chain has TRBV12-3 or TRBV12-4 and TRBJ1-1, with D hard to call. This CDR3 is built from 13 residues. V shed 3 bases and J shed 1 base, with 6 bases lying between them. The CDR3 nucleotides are TGTGCCAGCAGTTTCCAGGCGAACACTGAAGCTTTCTTT. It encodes CASSFQANTEAFF.

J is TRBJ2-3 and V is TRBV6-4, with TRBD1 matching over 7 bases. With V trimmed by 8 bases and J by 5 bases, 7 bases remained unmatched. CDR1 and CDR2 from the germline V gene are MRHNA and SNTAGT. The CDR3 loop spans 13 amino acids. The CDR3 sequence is CASSETGQDTQYF. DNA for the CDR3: TGTGCCAGCTCAGAGACAGGGCAAGATACGCAGTATTTT.

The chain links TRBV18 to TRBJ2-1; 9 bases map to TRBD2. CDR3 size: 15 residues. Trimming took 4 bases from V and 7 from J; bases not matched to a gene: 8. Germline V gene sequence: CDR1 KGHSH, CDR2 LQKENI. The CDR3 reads CASSRSGTSLNEQFF. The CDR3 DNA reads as TGTGCCAGCTCACGTTCCGGGACTAGCTTAAATGAGCAGTTCTTC.

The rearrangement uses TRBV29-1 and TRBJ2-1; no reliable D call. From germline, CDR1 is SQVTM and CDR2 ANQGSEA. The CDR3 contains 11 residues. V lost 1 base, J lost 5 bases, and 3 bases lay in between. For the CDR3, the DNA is TGCAGCGTTGAAGCGGACAATGAGCAGTTCTTC. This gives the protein CSVEADNEQFF.

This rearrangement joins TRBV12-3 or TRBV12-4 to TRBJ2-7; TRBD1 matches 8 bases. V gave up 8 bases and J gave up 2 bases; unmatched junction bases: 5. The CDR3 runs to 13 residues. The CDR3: CASSGTGPYEQYF. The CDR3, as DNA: TGTGCCAGCTCCGGGACAGGACCCTACGAGCAGTACTTC.

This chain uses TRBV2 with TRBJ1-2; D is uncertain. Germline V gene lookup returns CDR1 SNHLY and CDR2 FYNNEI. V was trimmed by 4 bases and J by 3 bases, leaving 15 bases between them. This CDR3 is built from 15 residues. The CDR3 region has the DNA TGTGCCAGCAGTGCCGGAATTTGGTCTGACTATGGCTACACCTTC. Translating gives CASSAGIWSDYGYTF.

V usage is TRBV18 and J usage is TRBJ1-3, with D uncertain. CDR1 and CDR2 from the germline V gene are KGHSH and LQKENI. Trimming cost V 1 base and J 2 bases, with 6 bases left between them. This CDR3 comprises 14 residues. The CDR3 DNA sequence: TGTGCCAGCTCACCACAGGGAGCTGGAAACACCATATATTTT. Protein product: CASSPQGAGNTIYF.